This TCR beta chain emerged from a study of beta chain features in type 1 diabetes (dated by TCRdb to the late 2010s). For context, the study as a whole: No differences in mean age, gender distribution, total cell number or subset yield were found between patients and healthy donors. A total of around 110,000,000 sorted cells were examined across all samples, and a strong correlation was observed between cell number per subset and RNA yield. The study compared TCRB repertoires of sorted circulating CD4+ T cell subsets between recently diagnosed type 1 diabetes patients and matched healthy donors. Regulatory and stem cell-like memory subsets were isolated from only 8 patients and 8 healthy donors, whereas naive and central memory subsets came from all 28 donors.

What the authors observed across the whole study: In all four CD4+ subsets, TCRB CDR3 length was moderately but significantly shorter in type 1 diabetes patients. At VDJ recombination sites, type 1 diabetes patients had fewer insertions and more deleted nucleotides, which implies abnormalities in thymic rearrangement. Because cDNA was sequenced instead of genomic DNA, activated cells with high expression could be over-represented, although the groups did not differ in activation or CD3 levels. PCR may preferentially amplify shorter templates, but because patient and control samples were amplified and corrected together, any resulting skew would affect both groups equally. Naive, central memory and regulatory TCRB repertoires appeared more similar among patients than among healthy donors. Because the HLA sub-analyses included only small numbers of individuals, any influence of HLA type on TCRB rearrangement was left unresolved.

V is shortened by 0 bases, J by 2 bases, and the region joining them spans 4 bases. The CDR3 has 14 amino acids, counting the end cysteine and phenylalanine. The sequence is cut down to CDR3 DNA, 42 bases in frame from base 1. The germline V gene sets CDR1 to KGHSH and CDR2 to LQKENI. Each donor gave one peripheral blood draw, about 110 mL on average, collected into heparinised tubes. Naive, central memory, regulatory and stem cell-like memory CD4+ T cells were sorted on a BD FACSAria II using a panel including CD45RO, CCR7, CD25, CD127, CD95 and CD27. All sorted populations exceeded 95% purity. PBMCs were isolated right away by Lymphoprep density gradient centrifugation and were stained directly, without culture. So that batch effects would be minimized, each experiment stained and sorted samples in pairs, pairing one healthy donor with one patient. The entire amount of isolated RNA was reverse transcribed using the High Capacity cDNA Reverse Transcription Kit, so the sequenced TCRB transcripts were expressed ones. Deep immunoSEQ sequencing was applied to naive, central memory and regulatory T cell samples, giving an average of roughly 3.5 million total reads per sample. After sorted cells were lysed in RLT buffer, RNA was extracted with DNase-treated RNeasy Micro or Mini kits, with the choice depending on cell number. To prevent cross-contamination, each cell subset was processed individually, whereas patient and healthy donor samples were processed jointly. The immunoSEQ multiplex PCR was used to amplify TCRB sequences from cDNA, yielding 87-bp fragments that span the CDR3 region. Sequencing of the amplicons was done on the Illumina HiSeq platform. As for how the authors treated the data: PCR bias was computationally corrected using synthetic template baselines, reads within Hamming distance 2 were collapsed, and singletons that could not be merged were discarded. By aligning reads against IMGT, V, D and J genes, CDR3 length, and insertions or deletions at six rearrangement sites were assigned. Within each subset, clonotype counts were normalized to sorted cell number, and only after that were true diversity and Gini coefficients computed with the tcR R package. The overlap coefficient, calculated on TCRB nucleotide sequences, was used to measure repertoire sharing. The immuneACCESS repertoire file appears here via TCRdb, limited to in-frame rearrangements. These files lack a portion of the clones; in checked studies, under half of the deficit traces to unresolved V genes, and the cause of the others is not known. From that table come the V and J calls and clone size; the DNA was used to work out D and trimming. The sample includes about 300,000 clones, with roughly 8% observed a single time. 1% of the sample is held by the ten biggest clonotypes.

This clone occurred a few times. Its recognized antigen is unknown. No base qualities exist here, and no much larger clone lies one base off it. The same CDR3 can be traced to other DNA sequences in this sample. The TCR comes from a woman aged 18 to 35 in good health. Recombination linked TRBV18 to TRBJ2-2; the D gene is unclear. The sample consisted of central memory CD4+ T cells from blood. The bases read TGTGCCAGCTCACCACCTCGTAACACCGGGGAGCTGTTTTTT. Translated, it gives CASSPPRNTGELFF.